This T cell receptor (beta chain) was documented in a study of T cells in Graves' hyperthyroidism and ophthalmopathy. Researchers took RNA transcripts and amplified the TCR beta CDR3 regions from them. When the TCR CDR3 underwent first-round RT-PCR, the HTBI primer set was used. TCRdb re-called the multiplex PCR reads with MiXCR, one entry per CDR3 protein. The table lists 540,000 or so distinct CDR3 sequences, about a sixth of them singletons. The sequenced sample was blood. The receptor comes from a woman in her 30s with Graves' hyperthyroidism.

CDR3 bases: TGTGCCAGCAGTTCCCGGGACAGGGGAGGACAGCCCCAGCATTTT. Its protein is CASSSRDRGGQPQHF. J is TRBJ1-5 and V is TRBV12-3 or TRBV12-4, with 10 bases fitting TRBD1. The CDR3 sequence is 15 residues long. The J segment lost 7 bases and the V segment lost 4 bases, leaving 7 bases of the junction unmatched.